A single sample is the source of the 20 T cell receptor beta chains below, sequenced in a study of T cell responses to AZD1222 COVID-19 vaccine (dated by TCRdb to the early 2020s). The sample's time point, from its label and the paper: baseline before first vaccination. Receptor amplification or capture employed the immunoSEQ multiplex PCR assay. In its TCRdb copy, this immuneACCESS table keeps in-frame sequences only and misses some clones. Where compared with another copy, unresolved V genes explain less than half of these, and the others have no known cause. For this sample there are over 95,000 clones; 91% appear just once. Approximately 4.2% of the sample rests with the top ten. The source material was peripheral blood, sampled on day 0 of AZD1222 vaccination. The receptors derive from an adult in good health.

The CDR3 DNA reads as TGTGCCAGCAGCTTGGCCGGGGGGGGCTATGGCTACACCTTC. Protein: CASSLAGGGYGYTF. This chain connects TRBV5-4 to TRBJ1-2, with a weak D call TRBD1 (5 bases). Per germline, CDR1 SGHNT and CDR2 YYREEE (reference sequence). The CDR3 sequence is 14 residues long. V shed 0 bases and J shed 4 bases, with 10 bases lying between them.

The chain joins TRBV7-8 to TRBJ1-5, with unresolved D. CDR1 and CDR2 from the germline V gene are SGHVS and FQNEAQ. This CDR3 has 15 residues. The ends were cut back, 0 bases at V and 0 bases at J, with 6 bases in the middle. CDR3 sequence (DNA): TGTGCCAGCAGCTTAGCGCAGTATAGCAATCAGCCCCAGCATTTT. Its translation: CASSLAQYSNQPQHF.

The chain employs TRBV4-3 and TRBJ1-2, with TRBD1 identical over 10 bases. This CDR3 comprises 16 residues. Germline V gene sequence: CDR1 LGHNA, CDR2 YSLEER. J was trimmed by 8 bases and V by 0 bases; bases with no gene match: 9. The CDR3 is CASSQDLATGGRGYTF. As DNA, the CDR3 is TGCGCCAGCAGCCAAGATCTTGCGACAGGGGGCAGGGGCTACACCTTC.

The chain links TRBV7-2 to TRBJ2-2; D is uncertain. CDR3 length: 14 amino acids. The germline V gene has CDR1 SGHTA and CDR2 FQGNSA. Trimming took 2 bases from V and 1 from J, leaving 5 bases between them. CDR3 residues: CASSLLQNTGELFF. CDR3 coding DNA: TGTGCCAGCAGCTTACTCCAGAACACCGGGGAGCTGTTTTTT.

CDR3 sequence: CASSYSSMNTEAFF. Written as DNA, the CDR3 is TGTGCCAGCAGTTACTCTTCGATGAACACTGAAGCTTTCTTT. The rearrangement uses TRBV6-5 and TRBJ1-1; D ambiguous. Germline V gives CDR1 MNHEY, CDR2 SVGAGI. The length of the CDR3 is 14 residues. V was clipped by 0 bases and J by 0 bases, with 5 bases between them.

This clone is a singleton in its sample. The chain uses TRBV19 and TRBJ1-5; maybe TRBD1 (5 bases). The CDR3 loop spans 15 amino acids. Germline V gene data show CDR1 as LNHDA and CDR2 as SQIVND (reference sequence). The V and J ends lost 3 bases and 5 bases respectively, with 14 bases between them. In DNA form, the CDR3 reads TGTGCCAGTAGTATCAGGGACCTTTGGGATCAGCCCCAGCATTTT. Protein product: CASSIRDLWDQPQHF.

The CDR3 protein is CASSILLQGNGGYTF. In DNA form, the CDR3 reads TGTGCCAGTAGTATCCTATTGCAGGGGAATGGAGGCTACACCTTC. The V and J genes are TRBV19 and TRBJ1-2, with D perhaps TRBD1 (6 bases). Germline assignment: CDR1 LNHDA and CDR2 SQIVND (reference sequence). The CDR3 spans 15 residues. Trimming removed 3 bases from V and 8 bases from J, with 19 bases in between.

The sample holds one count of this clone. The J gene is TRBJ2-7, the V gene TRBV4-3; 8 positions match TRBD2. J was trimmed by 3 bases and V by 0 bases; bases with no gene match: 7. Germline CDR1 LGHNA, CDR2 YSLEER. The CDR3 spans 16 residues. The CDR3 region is CASSQDGRTSLYEQYF. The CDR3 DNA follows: TGCGCCAGCAGCCAAGATGGTCGGACTAGCCTCTACGAGCAGTACTTC.

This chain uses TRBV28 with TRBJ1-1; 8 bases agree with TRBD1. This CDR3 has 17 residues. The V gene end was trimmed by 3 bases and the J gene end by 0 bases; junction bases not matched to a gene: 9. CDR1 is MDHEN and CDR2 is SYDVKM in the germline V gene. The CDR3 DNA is TGTGCCAGCAGTTTGTTGAGGACAGGGTTAATGAACACTGAAGCTTTCTTT. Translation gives CASSLLRTGLMNTEAFF.

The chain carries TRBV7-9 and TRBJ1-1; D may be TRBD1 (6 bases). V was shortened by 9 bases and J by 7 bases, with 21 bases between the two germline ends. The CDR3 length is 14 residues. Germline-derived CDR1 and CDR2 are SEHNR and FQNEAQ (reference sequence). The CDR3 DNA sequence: TGTGCCAGTATCAACCGGGACACACCCTTTGAAGCTTTCTTT. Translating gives CASINRDTPFEAFF.

CDR3 sequence (DNA): TGTGCCAGCAGTGAGGACAGGGGGCAAGAGGAGCTGTTTTTT. Translating it yields CASSEDRGQEELFF. The rearrangement joins TRBV2 to TRBJ2-2, with TRBD1 matching 11 bases. The CDR3 consists of 14 residues. Germline V CDR1 and CDR2: SNHLY, FYNNEI. With 3 bases clipped from V and 10 bases from J, the junction kept 4 bases outside the gene matches. Combining the CDR3 with reference TRBV2 and TRBJ2-2 gives the whole variable domain EPEVTQTPSHQVTQMGQEVILRCVPISNHLYFYWYRQILGQKVEFLVSFYNNEISEKSEIFDDQFSVERPDGSNFTLKIRSTKLEDSAMYFCASSEDRGQEELFFGEGSRLTVL.

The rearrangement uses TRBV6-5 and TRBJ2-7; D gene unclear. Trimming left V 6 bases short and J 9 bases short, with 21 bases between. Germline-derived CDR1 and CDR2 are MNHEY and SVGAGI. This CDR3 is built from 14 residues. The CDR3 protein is CASSDTGRSGGQYF. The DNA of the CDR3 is TGTGCCAGCAGCGACACCGGACGGTCAGGCGGGCAGTACTTC.

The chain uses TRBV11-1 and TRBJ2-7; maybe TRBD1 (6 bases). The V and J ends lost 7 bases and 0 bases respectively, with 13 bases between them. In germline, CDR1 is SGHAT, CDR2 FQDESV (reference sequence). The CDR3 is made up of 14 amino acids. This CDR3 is CASTVGTTSYEQYF. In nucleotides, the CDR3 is TGTGCCAGCACCGTGGGGACAACCTCCTACGAGCAGTACTTC.

CDR3 bases: TGTGCCAGCAGCCATGGGCCAGCGGACACTGAAGCTTTCTTT. It codes for CASSHGPADTEAFF. The V call is TRBV7-3, the J call TRBJ1-1; D remains ambiguous. V was pared by 5 bases and J by 3 bases, with 13 bases between. Germline CDR1 SGHTA, CDR2 FQGTGA. The CDR3 extends over 14 amino acids.

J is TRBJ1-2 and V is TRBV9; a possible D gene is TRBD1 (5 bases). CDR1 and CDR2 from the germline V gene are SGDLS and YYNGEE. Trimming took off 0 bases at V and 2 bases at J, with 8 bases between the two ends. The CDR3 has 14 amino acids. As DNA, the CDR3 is TGTGCCAGCAGCGTAGAAGGGGAAAACTATGGCTACACCTTC. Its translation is CASSVEGENYGYTF.

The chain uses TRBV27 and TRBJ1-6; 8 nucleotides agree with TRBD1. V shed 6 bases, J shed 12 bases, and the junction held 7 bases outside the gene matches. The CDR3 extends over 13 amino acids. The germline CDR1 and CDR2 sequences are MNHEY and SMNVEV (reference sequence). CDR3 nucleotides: TGTGCCAGCAGGGGACAGGAGATCCTACCCCTCCACTTT. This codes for CASRGQEILPLHF.

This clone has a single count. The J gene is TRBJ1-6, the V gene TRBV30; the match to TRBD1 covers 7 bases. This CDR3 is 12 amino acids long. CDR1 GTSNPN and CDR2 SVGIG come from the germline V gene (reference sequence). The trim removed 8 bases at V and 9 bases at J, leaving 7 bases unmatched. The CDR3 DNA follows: TGTGCCAGTGACAGGGTTTCTTCACCCCTCCACTTT. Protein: CASDRVSSPLHF.

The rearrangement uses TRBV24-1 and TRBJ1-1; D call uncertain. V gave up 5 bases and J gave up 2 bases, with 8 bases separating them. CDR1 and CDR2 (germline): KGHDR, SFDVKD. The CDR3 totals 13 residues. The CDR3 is CATSGARNTEAFF. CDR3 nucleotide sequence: TGTGCCACCAGTGGAGCGAGAAACACTGAAGCTTTCTTT.

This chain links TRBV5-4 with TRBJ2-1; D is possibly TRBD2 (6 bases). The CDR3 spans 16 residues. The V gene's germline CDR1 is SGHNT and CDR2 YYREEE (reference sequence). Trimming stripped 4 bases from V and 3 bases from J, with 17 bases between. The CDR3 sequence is CASSRGGVQYYNEQFF. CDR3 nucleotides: TGTGCCAGCAGCAGAGGCGGGGTCCAGTACTACAATGAGCAGTTCTTC.

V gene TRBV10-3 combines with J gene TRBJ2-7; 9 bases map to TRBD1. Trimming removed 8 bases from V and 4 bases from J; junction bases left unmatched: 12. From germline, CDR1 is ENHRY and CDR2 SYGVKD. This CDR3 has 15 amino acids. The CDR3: CAIAPSGTGRYEQYF. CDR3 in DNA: TGTGCCATCGCACCCAGCGGGACAGGGAGGTACGAGCAGTACTTC.